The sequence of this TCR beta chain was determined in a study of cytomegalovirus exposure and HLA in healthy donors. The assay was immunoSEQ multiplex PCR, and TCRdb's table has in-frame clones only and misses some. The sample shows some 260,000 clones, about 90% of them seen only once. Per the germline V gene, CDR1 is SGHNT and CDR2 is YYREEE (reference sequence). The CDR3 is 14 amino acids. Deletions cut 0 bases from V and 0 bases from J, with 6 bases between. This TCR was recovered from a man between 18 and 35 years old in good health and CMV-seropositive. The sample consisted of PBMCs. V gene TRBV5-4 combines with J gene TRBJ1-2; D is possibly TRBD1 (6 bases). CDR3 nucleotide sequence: TGTGCCAGCAGCTTGGGGACAGCTAACTATGGCTACACCTTC. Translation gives CASSLGTANYGYTF.